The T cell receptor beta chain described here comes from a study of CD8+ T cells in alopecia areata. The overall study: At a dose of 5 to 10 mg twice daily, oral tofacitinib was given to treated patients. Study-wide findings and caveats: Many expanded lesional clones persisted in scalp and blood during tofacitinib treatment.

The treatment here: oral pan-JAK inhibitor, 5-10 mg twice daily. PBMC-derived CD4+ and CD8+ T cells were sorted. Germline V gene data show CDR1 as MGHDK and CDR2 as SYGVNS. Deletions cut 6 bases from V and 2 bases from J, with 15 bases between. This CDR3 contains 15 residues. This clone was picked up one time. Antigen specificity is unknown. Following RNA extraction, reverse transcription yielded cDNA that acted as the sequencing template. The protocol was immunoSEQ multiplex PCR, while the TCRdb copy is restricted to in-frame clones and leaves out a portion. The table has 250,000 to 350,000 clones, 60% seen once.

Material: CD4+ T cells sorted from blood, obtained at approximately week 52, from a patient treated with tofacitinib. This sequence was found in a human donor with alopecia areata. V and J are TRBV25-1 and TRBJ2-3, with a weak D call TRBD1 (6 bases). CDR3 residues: CASSPTGKYTDTQYF. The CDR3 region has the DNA TGTGCCAGCAGCCCCACAGGGAAGTACACAGATACGCAGTATTTT.